This T cell receptor (beta chain) was observed in a study of T cell responses to AZD1222 COVID-19 vaccine. Study-level results: At baseline, seropositivity was found in only a handful of AZD1222 recipients. Elevations in Spike-specific TCR breadth and depth followed administration of two AZD1222 doses. Repertoire sampling occurred only after the peak T cell response. Spike-wide vaccine-associated CD4 TCRs dominated at 160-218 and 743-854.

Sequenced by immunoSEQ multiplex PCR; TCRdb stores in-frame clones only, minus some. The sample lists approximately 200,000 clones; over 80% were seen once. The CDR3 spans 15 residues. Germline loops: CDR1 LNHDA, CDR2 SQIVND (reference sequence). Between the trimmed V and J ends, which lost 6 bases and 2 bases, there was a span of 15 bases. With respect to this clone: No antigen is known for it.

J is TRBJ2-3 and V is TRBV19; D is perhaps TRBD1 (5 bases). Material: peripheral blood, obtained on day 0 of MenACWY control vaccination. The TCR originated in an adult in good health. As DNA, the CDR3 is TGTGCCAGTAGCCCGGCAGGGCGATCCACAGATACGCAGTATTTT. It encodes CASSPAGRSTDTQYF. The full variable domain, in which reference TRBV19 and TRBJ2-3 provide the parts outside the CDR3, is DGGITQSPKYLFRKEGQNVTLSCEQNLNHDAMYWYRQDPGQGLRLIYYSQIVNDFQKGDIAEGYSVSREKKESFPLTVTSAQKNPTAFYLCASSPAGRSTDTQYFGPGTRLTVL.